A selection of T cell receptor beta chains follows, all from one sample in a study of T cell changes during pregnancy in multiple sclerosis. This table comes from immunoSEQ multiplex PCR, and its TCRdb copy is limited to in-frame clones, with some not included. The sample shows around 48,000 clones, 88% of them seen only once. The material sequenced was CD4+ T cells from peripheral blood mononuclear cells, taken in the second trimester of pregnancy. Receptor source: a female donor with multiple sclerosis, enrolled in a pregnancy study. Both conserved end residues are part of each CDR3. Each record gives: clone size, J gene, D gene, V gene, CDR3 DNA, CDR3 protein. A D gene is named only where the DNA matches it firmly. A clone size is listed for some rows: how often the clone was seen (once, few, many), or a class if it is expanded.

-,TRBJ2-7,TRBD1,TRBV30,TGTGCCTGGTTAGGGGACAGGGTTTCCGAGCAGTACTTC,CAWLGDRVSEQYF
few,TRBJ2-3,-,TRBV7-9,TGTGCCAGCAGCTTTATCAGCACAGATACGCAGTATTTT,CASSFISTDTQYF
medium-sized,TRBJ2-1,-,TRBV11-1,TGTGCCAGCAGCTTCGAGTATGAGCAGTTCTTC,CASSFEYEQFF
-,TRBJ2-5,-,TRBV10-1,TGCGCCAGCAGTGTAGGCCTAGCGGAGACCCAGTACTTC,CASSVGLAETQYF
-,TRBJ1-5,TRBD1,TRBV27,TGTGCCAGCAGTACAGGGGGACACAATCAGCCCCAGCATTTT,CASSTGGHNQPQHF
-,TRBJ1-4,TRBD1,TRBV5-1,TGCGCCAGCAGCTCGGGACAGGTTAATGAAAAACTGTTTTTT,CASSSGQVNEKLFF
-,TRBJ2-5,TRBD1,TRBV6-6,TGTGCCAGCGGTCTCTCGGGACAGAGTTTGTTTGAGACCCAGTACTTC,CASGLSGQSLFETQYF
-,TRBJ2-7,-,TRBV7-9,TGTGCCAGCAGCTTATGGGGTATCGGGGACTACGAGCAGTACTTC,CASSLWGIGDYEQYF
-,TRBJ2-1,TRBD1,TRBV5-1,TGCGCCAGCAGCTTGGCCGGGACAGTAGGACCCGATGAGCAGTTCTTC,CASSLAGTVGPDEQFF
once,TRBJ1-5,-,TRBV19,TGTGCCAGTAGCCAGGGGACCAATCAGCCCCAGCATTTT,CASSQGTNQPQHF
-,TRBJ1-5,TRBD1,TRBV30,TGTGCCTGGGGGGACAGCCTCAATCAGCCCCAGCATTTT,CAWGDSLNQPQHF
-,TRBJ2-7,TRBD2,TRBV7-8,TGTGCCAGCAACCCCCGGTTAGCGGGGGCCTCCTACGAGCAGTACTTC,CASNPRLAGASYEQYF
-,TRBJ2-7,-,TRBV28,TGTGCCAGCAGTTTAAAACTCAGGTTATACGAGCAGTACTTC,CASSLKLRLYEQYF
-,TRBJ2-3,TRBD2,TRBV5-1,TGCGCCAGCAGCCCACCTAGCGGGAGCAACACAGATACGCAGTATTTT,CASSPPSGSNTDTQYF
-,TRBJ2-5,-,TRBV5-1,TGCGCCAGCAGCCTGAGTCAAGAGACCCAGTACTTC,CASSLSQETQYF
-,TRBJ2-5,-,TRBV19,TGTGCCAGTAGTATAGCGTCGGCGGGTCGCCAAGAGACCCAGTACTTC,CASSIASAGRQETQYF
-,TRBJ2-7,-,TRBV5-1,TGCGCCAGCAGCGACATGCGCTCGGGGACCTACGAGCAGTACTTC,CASSDMRSGTYEQYF
-,TRBJ1-1,-,TRBV6-1,TGTGCCAGCAGTGAAAGACACAACACTGAAGCTTTCTTT,CASSERHNTEAFF
-,TRBJ2-7,-,TRBV7-9,TGTGCCAGCCGCGTTAGCAGCGGTGAAGGGGGCTACGAGCAGTACTTC,CASRVSSGEGGYEQYF
-,TRBJ1-2,-,TRBV10-3,TGTGCCATCAGTGAGGGGGGCGACTATGGCTACACCTTC,CAISEGGDYGYTF
once,TRBJ2-5,-,TRBV2,TGTGCCAGCAGTCCCACAGGGATAGAGACCCAGTACTTC,CASSPTGIETQYF
-,TRBJ1-3,-,TRBV5-6,TGTGCCAGCAGCCTAGTTCCCACGAGCACGGATACTGGAAACACCATATATTTT,CASSLVPTSTDTGNTIYF
once,TRBJ2-7,-,TRBV30,TGTGCCTGGGGGGGCCGCTTTTACGAGCAGTACTTC,CAWGGRFYEQYF
-,TRBJ2-3,-,TRBV9,TGTGCCAGCAGCGTGAGCGGCTCCACAGATACGCAGTATTTT,CASSVSGSTDTQYF
-,TRBJ2-1,-,TRBV5-1,TGCGCCAGCAGAAGGACGCCCGACTATTACGAGCAGTTCTTC,CASRRTPDYYEQFF
-,TRBJ1-6,-,TRBV30,TGTGCCTGGAGTGTACGACTCCAGCGGAATTATAATTCACCCCTCCACTTT,CAWSVRLQRNYNSPLHF
-,TRBJ2-7,-,TRBV30,TGTGCCTGGAGTGTTGGGGCAGGGGAGCAGTACTTC,CAWSVGAGEQYF
-,TRBJ2-3,TRBD2,TRBV4-2,TGTGCCAGCAGCCAAAATAGAGAGCGGGAGAACCGGGATACGCAGTATTTT,CASSQNRERENRDTQYF
-,TRBJ2-7,TRBD1,TRBV11-2,TGTGCCAGCAGCTTTTACAGGGGTATTACGACCTACGAGCAGTACTTC,CASSFYRGITTYEQYF
-,TRBJ2-4,TRBD1,TRBV5-1,TGCGCCAGCAGCTTGGAGCCACAGGGGACCAAAAACATTCAGTACTTC,CASSLEPQGTKNIQYF
-,TRBJ2-7,-,TRBV2,TGTGCCAGCAGTGGGACAGCCTCCTACGAGCAGTACTTC,CASSGTASYEQYF
once,TRBJ1-1,TRBD1,TRBV5-1,TGCGCCAGCGACCCCGGGACAGGGGCCGCCAACACTGAAGCTTTCTTT,CASDPGTGAANTEAFF
-,TRBJ1-2,-,TRBV9,TGTGCCAGCAGCGTAGGGGCAGAGCCATATGGCTACACCTTC,CASSVGAEPYGYTF
-,TRBJ2-3,-,TRBV9,TGTGCCAGCAGCGGAGACACAGTGATTCCGCAGTATTTT,CASSGDTVIPQYF
-,TRBJ2-7,-,TRBV4-3,TGCGCCAGCAGCCAAGATCTAGCAGACTCCTACGAGCAGTACTTC,CASSQDLADSYEQYF
-,TRBJ1-1,TRBD1,TRBV28,TGTGCCAGCCCCGCTAGGGACAGGGAGACTGAAGCTTTCTTT,CASPARDRETEAFF
-,TRBJ2-1,TRBD2,TRBV6-6,TGTGCCAGCAGTTACGGGACTAGCGGTTACAATGAGCAGTTCTTC,CASSYGTSGYNEQFF
once,TRBJ1-4,-,TRBV29-1,TGCAGCGTGAAGGGGGATTATGAAAAACTGTTTTTT,CSVKGDYEKLFF
-,TRBJ1-3,-,TRBV7-2,TGTGCCAGCAGCCGGGGGGCTGGAAACACCATATATTTT,CASSRGAGNTIYF
-,TRBJ2-3,-,TRBV13,TGTGCCAGCAGCTTAGGGTGGGGCGATACGCAGTATTTT,CASSLGWGDTQYF
once,TRBJ1-4,-,TRBV7-2,TGTGCCAGCAGCTTAGAGGGGCAGAATAATGAAAAACTGTTTTTT,CASSLEGQNNEKLFF
once,TRBJ2-7,TRBD2,TRBV6-5,TGTGCCAGCGGCCGCCTTGAAGCGGGAGGCCCAGAGCAGTACTTC,CASGRLEAGGPEQYF
-,TRBJ2-7,-,TRBV7-2,TGTGCCAGCAGCCTTCTCAGGGAGCAGTACTTC,CASSLLREQYF
-,TRBJ1-1,TRBD1,TRBV7-2,TGTGCCACCGAGACAGGGTTGAACACTGAAGCTTTCTTT,CATETGLNTEAFF
-,TRBJ1-1,TRBD1,TRBV30,TGTGCCTGGAGCAGGACAGGGGGCACTGAAGCTTTCTTT,CAWSRTGGTEAFF
-,TRBJ2-3,-,TRBV6-4,TGTGCCAGCAGTGCTGGCAGGCCGACAGATACGCAGTATTTT,CASSAGRPTDTQYF
-,TRBJ2-1,-,TRBV28,TGTGCCAGCAGTCCCCGGACTTACAGCTCCTACAATGAGCAGTTCTTC,CASSPRTYSSYNEQFF
-,TRBJ2-1,-,TRBV19,TGTGCCAGTAGTATAGGCGCCTCCTACAATGAGCAGTTCTTC,CASSIGASYNEQFF
-,TRBJ2-1,TRBD2,TRBV5-1,TGCGCCAGCAGCTCCGGGACTAGCGACTACAATGAGCAGTTCTTC,CASSSGTSDYNEQFF
-,TRBJ2-2,TRBD2,TRBV29-1,TGCAGCGTTGATAGCGGGAGGGACACCGGGGAGCTGTTTTTT,CSVDSGRDTGELFF